This T cell receptor beta chain stems from a study of CD8 T cells in ankylosing spondylitis. This clonotype was counted between two and nine times. Antigen: not known. The authors made TCR beta libraries by quantitative 5'-RACE with molecular barcodes. Each CDR3 protein is one row after TCRdb ran MiXCR on the 5' RACE reads. The sample holds about 340,000 distinct CDR3 sequences, about 15% seen once. Germline loops: CDR1 DFQATT, CDR2 SNEGSKA (reference sequence). With 5 bases removed from V and 4 bases from J, the gap between germline ends came to 26 bases. The CDR3 totals 17 residues. Study results and caveats: In peripheral blood, disease-linked CD8+ clones occurred at relatively low frequencies.

Sequencing was carried out using blood, either unsorted or a sorted T cell fraction (not recorded which). The chain combines TRBV20-1 with TRBJ1-1, with a possible D match to TRBD1 (6 bases). The clonotype was recovered from a male donor with ankylosing spondylitis or in good health (not recorded which). The CDR3 loop reads CSARRTGIIGRGTEAFF. The CDR3 DNA reads TGCAGTGCTCGAAGAACAGGGATTATAGGGCGAGGCACTGAAGCTTTCTTT.